This T cell receptor beta chain was sequenced during a study of T cell responses to AZD1222 COVID-19 vaccine. Germline V CDR1 and CDR2: LGHDT, YNNKEL (reference sequence). The CDR3 is made up of 18 amino acids. V lost 1 base and J lost 1; bases outside the gene matches: 5. Of note for this clone: The antigen is undetermined.

Findings of the study overall: Researchers report vaccine-associated CD4 TCRs spanning spike, with dominance at 160-218 and 743-854.

Generated by immunoSEQ multiplex PCR, the TCRdb table keeps only in-frame clones and is missing some. The data contain 150,000 to 200,000 clones, roughly nine tenths of them singletons. The chain has TRBV3-1 (or the pseudogene TRBV3-2) and TRBJ2-1; TRBD2 agrees at 12 bases. The source of this sequence is an adult who received the MenACWY meningococcal vaccine as a control. Sequencing was performed on peripheral blood, taken 28 days after the second dose of the MenACWY control vaccine. The chain's CDR3 is CASSQGLAGAGSYNEQFF. CDR3 nucleotides: TGTGCCAGCAGCCAAGGACTAGCGGGAGCTGGGTCCTACAATGAGCAGTTCTTC.